The source of this TCR beta chain is a study of T cell changes during pregnancy in multiple sclerosis. Produced via immunoSEQ multiplex PCR; TCRdb's table is partial and in-frame only. The sample gives some 110,000 clones, around 93% of which show up once; approximately 1.6% is in the top ten. Germline CDR1 reads MNHNS; CDR2 reads SASEGT. The CDR3 extends over 15 amino acids. V was clipped by 8 bases and J by 0 bases, with 11 bases between them. The V call is TRBV6-1, the J call TRBJ1-6; D not certain. Here the sequenced sample was peripheral blood, taken after pregnancy. The clonotype originates from a female donor with multiple sclerosis, enrolled in a pregnancy study. Here the CDR3 DNA reads TGTGCCAGCGCACAGTATAGCTCCTATAATTCACCCCTCCACTTT. It yields the protein CASAQYSSYNSPLHF.